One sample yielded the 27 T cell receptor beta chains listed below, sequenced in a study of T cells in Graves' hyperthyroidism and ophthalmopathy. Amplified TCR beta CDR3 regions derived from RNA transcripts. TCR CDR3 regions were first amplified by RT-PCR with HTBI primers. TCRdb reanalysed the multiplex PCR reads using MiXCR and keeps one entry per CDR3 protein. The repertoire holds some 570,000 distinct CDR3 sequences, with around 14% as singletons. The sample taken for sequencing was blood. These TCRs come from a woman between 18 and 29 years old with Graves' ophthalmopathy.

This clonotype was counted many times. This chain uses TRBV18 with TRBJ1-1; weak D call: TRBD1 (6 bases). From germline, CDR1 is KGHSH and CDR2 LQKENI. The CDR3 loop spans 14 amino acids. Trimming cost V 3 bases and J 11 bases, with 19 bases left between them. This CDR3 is CASSPSTRGGVAFF. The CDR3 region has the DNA TGTGCCAGCTCACCTTCAACCCGAGGGGGAGTCGCTTTCTTT.

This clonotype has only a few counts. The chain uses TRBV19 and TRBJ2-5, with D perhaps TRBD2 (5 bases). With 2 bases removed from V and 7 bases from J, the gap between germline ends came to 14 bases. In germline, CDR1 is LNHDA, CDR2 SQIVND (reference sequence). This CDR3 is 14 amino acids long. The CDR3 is CASSIRGLAGTQYF. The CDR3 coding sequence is TGTGCCAGTAGTATAAGAGGGCTCGCAGGGACCCAGTACTTC. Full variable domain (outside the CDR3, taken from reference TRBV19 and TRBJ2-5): DGGITQSPKYLFRKEGQNVTLSCEQNLNHDAMYWYRQDPGQGLRLIYYSQIVNDFQKGDIAEGYSVSREKKESFPLTVTSAQKNPTAFYLCASSIRGLAGTQYFGPGTRLLVL.

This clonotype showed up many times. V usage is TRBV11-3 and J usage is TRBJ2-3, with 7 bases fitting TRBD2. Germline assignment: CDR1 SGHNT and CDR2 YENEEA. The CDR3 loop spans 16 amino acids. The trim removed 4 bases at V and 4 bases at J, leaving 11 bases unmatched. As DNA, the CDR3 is TGTGCCAGCAGCTACGTAGCGGGCGAAGGGGCAGATACGCAGTATTTT. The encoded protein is CASSYVAGEGADTQYF.

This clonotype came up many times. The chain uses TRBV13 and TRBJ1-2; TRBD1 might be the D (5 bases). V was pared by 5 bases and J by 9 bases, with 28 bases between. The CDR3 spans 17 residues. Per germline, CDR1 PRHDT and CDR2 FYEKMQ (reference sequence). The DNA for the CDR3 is TGTGCCAGCAGCGCGCTTAAGAGAGAAGAGGGGTCAGATCGCTACACCTTC. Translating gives CASSALKREEGSDRYTF.

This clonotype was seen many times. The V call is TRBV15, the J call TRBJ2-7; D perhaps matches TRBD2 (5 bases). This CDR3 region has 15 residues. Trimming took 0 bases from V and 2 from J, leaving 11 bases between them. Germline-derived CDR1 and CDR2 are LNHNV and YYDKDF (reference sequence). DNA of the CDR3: TGTGCCACCAGCAGAGAGCCGACTATCCCCTACGAGCAGTACTTC. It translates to CATSREPTIPYEQYF.

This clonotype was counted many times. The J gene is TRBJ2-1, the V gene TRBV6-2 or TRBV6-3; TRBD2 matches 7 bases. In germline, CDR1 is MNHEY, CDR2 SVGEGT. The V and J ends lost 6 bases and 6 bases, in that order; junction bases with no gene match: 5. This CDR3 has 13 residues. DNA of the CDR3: TGTGCCAGCAGGCAGGGACTACTCAATGAGCAGTTCTTC. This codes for CASRQGLLNEQFF.

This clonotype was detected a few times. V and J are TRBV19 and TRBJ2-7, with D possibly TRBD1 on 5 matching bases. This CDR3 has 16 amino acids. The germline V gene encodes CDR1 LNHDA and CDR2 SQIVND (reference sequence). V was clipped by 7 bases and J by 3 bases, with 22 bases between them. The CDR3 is CASTEYSPPGHYEQYF. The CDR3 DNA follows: TGTGCCAGTACCGAATACTCACCTCCTGGACACTACGAGCAGTACTTC. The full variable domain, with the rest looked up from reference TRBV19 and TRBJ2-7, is DGGITQSPKYLFRKEGQNVTLSCEQNLNHDAMYWYRQDPGQGLRLIYYSQIVNDFQKGDIAEGYSVSREKKESFPLTVTSAQKNPTAFYLCASTEYSPPGHYEQYFGPGTRLTVT.

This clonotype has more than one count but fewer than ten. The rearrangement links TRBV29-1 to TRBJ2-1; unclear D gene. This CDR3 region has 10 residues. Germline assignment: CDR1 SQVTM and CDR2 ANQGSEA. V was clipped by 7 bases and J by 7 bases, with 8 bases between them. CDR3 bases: TGCAGCGCCGACTCAAATGAGCAGTTCTTC. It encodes CSADSNEQFF.

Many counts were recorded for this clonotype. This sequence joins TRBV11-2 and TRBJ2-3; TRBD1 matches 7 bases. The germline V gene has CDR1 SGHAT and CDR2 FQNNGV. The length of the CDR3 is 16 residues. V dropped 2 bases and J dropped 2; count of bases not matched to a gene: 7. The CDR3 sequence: CASSLHRDSATDTQYF. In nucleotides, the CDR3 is TGTGCCAGCAGCTTACACCGGGACAGCGCCACAGATACGCAGTATTTT.

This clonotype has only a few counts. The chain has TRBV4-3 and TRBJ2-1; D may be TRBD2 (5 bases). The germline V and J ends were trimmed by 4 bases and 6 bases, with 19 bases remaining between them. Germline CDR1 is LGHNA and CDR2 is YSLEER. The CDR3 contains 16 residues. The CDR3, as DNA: TGCGCCAGCAGCCCCCTGGGCCCGACGGCGGGCAATGAGCAGTTCTTC. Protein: CASSPLGPTAGNEQFF.

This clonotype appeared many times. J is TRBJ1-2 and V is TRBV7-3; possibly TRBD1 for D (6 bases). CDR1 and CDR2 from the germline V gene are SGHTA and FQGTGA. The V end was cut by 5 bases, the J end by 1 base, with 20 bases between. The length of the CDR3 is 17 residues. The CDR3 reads CASSDHPWGAVNYGYTF. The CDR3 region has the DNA TGTGCCAGCAGCGATCACCCGTGGGGGGCTGTTAACTATGGCTACACCTTC.

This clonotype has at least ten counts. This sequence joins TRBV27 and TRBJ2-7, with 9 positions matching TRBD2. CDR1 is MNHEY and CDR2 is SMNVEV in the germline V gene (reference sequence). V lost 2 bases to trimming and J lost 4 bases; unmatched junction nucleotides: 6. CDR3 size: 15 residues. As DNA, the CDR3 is TGTGCCAGCAGTTTAGCGGGAGGGTCCTTGTACGAGCAGTACTTC. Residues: CASSLAGGSLYEQYF.

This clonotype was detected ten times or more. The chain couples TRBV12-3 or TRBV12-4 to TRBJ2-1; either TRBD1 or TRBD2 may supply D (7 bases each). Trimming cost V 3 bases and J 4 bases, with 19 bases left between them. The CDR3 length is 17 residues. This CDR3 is CASSLLGRGGRYNEQFF. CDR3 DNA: TGTGCCAGCAGTTTGTTGGGCAGGGGGGGAAGGTACAATGAGCAGTTCTTC.

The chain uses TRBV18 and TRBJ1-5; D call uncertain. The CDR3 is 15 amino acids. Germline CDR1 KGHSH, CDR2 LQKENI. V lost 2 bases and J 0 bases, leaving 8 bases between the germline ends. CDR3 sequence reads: CASSPLEGSNQPQHF. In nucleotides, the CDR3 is TGTGCCAGCTCACCATTAGAAGGTAGCAATCAGCCCCAGCATTTT.

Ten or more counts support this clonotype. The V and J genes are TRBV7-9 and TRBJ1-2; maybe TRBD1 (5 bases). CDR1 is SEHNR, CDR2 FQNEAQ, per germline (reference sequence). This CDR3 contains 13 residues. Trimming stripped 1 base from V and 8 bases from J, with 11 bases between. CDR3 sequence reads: CASSLEAGKGYTF. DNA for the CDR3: TGTGCCAGCAGCTTAGAGGCAGGGAAGGGCTACACCTTC.

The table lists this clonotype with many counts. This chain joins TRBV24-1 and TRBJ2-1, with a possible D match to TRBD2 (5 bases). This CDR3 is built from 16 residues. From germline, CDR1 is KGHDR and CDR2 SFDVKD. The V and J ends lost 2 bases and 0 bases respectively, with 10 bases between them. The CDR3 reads CATSDSAGGSYNEQFF. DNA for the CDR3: TGTGCCACCAGTGATTCCGCAGGAGGCTCCTACAATGAGCAGTTCTTC.

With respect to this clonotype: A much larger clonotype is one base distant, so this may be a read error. CDR3 loop: CASSSGQRQETQHF. CDR3 sequence (DNA): TGTGCCAGCAGTTCCGGACAGAGGCAAGAGACCCAGCACTTC. This chain links TRBV28 with TRBJ2-5; a possible D gene is TRBD1 (6 bases). Germline V lookup: CDR1 MDHEN, CDR2 SYDVKM. CDR3 length: 14 amino acids.

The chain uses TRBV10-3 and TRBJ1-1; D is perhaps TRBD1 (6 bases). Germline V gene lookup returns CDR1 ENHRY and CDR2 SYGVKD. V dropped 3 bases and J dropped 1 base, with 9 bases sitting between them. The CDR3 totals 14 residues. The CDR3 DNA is TGTGCCATCAGTGAAGGGGGTGGGAACACTGAAGCTTTCTTT. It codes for CAISEGGGNTEAFF.

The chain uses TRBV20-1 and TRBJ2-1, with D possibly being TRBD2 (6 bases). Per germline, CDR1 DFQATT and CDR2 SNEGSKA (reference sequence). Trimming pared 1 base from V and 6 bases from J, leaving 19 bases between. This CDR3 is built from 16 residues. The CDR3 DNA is TGCAGTGCTAGAGCCACCGGGACTTACTTTTTCAATGAGCAGTTCTTC. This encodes CSARATGTYFFNEQFF.

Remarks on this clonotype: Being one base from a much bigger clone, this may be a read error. CDR3 protein: CATSRAPISYNEQYF. The CDR3 DNA is TGTGCCACCAGCAGAGCCCCTATCAGTTACAATGAGCAGTACTTC. This chain joins TRBV15 and TRBJ2-1; no definite D call. The DNA end favors TRBJ2-7, so the J call may be wrong. CDR3 length: 15 residues. The germline gives CDR1 LNHNV, CDR2 YYDKDF (reference sequence).

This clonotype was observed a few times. The CDR3 protein is CSAGEAGGSLVDTQYF. The CDR3 bases are TGCAGTGCTGGGGAGGCGGGAGGGTCCTTAGTAGATACGCAGTATTTT. This sequence joins TRBV20-1 and TRBJ2-3, with TRBD2 matching 9 bases. Losses at the gene ends were 5 bases for V and 5 bases for J; bases not matched to a gene: 14. The CDR3 contains 16 residues. The V gene's germline CDR1 is DFQATT and CDR2 SNEGSKA (reference sequence).

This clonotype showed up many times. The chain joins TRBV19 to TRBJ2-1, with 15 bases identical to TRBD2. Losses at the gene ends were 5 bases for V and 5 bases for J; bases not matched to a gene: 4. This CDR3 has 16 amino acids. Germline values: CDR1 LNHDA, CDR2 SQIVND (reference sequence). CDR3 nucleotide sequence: TGTGCCAGTAGTCGGACTAGCGGGAGGGTCAACAATGAGCAGTTCTTC. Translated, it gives CASSRTSGRVNNEQFF.

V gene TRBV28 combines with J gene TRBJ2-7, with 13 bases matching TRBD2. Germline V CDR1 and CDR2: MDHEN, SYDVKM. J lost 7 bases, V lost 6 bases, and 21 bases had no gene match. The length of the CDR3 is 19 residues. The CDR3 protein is CASSPMAGTSGMSLGEQYF. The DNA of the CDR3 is TGTGCCAGCAGCCCAATGGCCGGGACTAGCGGGATGTCTCTGGGTGAGCAGTACTTC.

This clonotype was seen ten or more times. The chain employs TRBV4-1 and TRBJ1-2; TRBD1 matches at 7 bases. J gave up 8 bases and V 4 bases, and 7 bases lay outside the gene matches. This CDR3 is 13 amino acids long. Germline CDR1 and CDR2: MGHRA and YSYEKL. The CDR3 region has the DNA TGCGCCAGCAGCCCCCGACAGGGCAAAGGCTACACCTTC. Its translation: CASSPRQGKGYTF.

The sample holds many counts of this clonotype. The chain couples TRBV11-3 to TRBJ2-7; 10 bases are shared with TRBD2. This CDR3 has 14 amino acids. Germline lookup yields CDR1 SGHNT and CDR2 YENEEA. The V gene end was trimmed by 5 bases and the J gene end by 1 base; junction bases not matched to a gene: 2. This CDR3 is CASSPTSGSYEQYF. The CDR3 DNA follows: TGTGCCAGCAGCCCGACTAGCGGGTCCTACGAGCAGTACTTC.

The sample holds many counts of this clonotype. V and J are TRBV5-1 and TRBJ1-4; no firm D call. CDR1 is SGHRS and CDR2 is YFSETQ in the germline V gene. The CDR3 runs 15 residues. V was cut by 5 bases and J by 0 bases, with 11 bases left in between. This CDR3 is CASRWRTTTNEKLFF. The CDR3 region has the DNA TGCGCCAGCAGGTGGCGGACTACAACTAATGAAAAACTGTTTTTT.

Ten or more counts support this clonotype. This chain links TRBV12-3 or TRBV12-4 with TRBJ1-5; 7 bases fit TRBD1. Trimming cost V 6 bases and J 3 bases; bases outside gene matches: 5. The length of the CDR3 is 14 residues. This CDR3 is CASSPGQTNQPQHF. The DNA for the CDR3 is TGTGCCAGCAGCCCGGGACAGACCAATCAGCCCCAGCATTTT.